These T cell receptor beta chains were read from a single sample in a study of blood T cell repertoires in COVID-19. Assay used: immunoSEQ multiplex PCR; TCRdb lists only in-frame clones, some missing. In the table there are about 89,000 clones, around 88% of which are singletons. Sequenced sample: peripheral blood. The receptors here all came from a man aged 60 to 75 with acute or convalescent COVID-19. Each CDR3 is given with its conserved first and last residue. D genes are given only for firm matches. Only part of the rows carry a size: once, few, many, or a class if the clone is expanded.

abundance: .; v_gene: TRBV14; j_gene: TRBJ2-7; d_gene: TRBD1; CDR3nt: TGTGCCAGCAGCCAAGTCAGGGGGCTTGAGCAGTACTTC; CDR3aa: CASSQVRGLEQYF
abundance: .; v_gene: TRBV9; j_gene: TRBJ2-7; d_gene: TRBD2; CDR3nt: TGTGCCAGCAGCGTAGGTTTTTTTGGGGGGGACTGGAGCGAGCAGTACTTC; CDR3aa: CASSVGFFGGDWSEQYF
abundance: .; v_gene: TRBV27; j_gene: TRBJ1-6; d_gene: TRBD1; CDR3nt: TGTGCCAGCAGTTTAAGGGGGGGACAGGGCTCCTATAATTCACCCCTCCACTTT; CDR3aa: CASSLRGGQGSYNSPLHF
abundance: .; v_gene: TRBV3-1/TRBV3-2; j_gene: TRBJ2-7; d_gene: TRBD2; CDR3nt: TGTGCCAGCAGCCAAGCCGTTAGCGGGGCCTACGAGCAGTACTTC; CDR3aa: CASSQAVSGAYEQYF
abundance: once; v_gene: TRBV14; j_gene: TRBJ1-6; d_gene: .; CDR3nt: TGTGCCACCTCAGGGGACTCCTATAATTCACCCCTCCACTTT; CDR3aa: CATSGDSYNSPLHF
abundance: once; v_gene: TRBV5-1; j_gene: TRBJ1-2; d_gene: .; CDR3nt: TGCGCCAGCAGCGGACTTGGCGGCTATGGCTACACCTTC; CDR3aa: CASSGLGGYGYTF
abundance: .; v_gene: TRBV6-5; j_gene: TRBJ2-5; d_gene: .; CDR3nt: TGTGCCAGCAGTTTGAATAGCGGCAGGGAGACCCAGTACTTC; CDR3aa: CASSLNSGRETQYF
abundance: .; v_gene: TRBV19; j_gene: TRBJ1-5; d_gene: .; CDR3nt: TGTGCCAGTAGTATTCAGGATCAGCCCCAGCATTTT; CDR3aa: CASSIQDQPQHF
abundance: .; v_gene: TRBV30; j_gene: TRBJ1-3; d_gene: .; CDR3nt: TGTGCCTGCAGACCTGTGGGAGGGCCGGGTAGTGGTGGAAACACCATATATTTT; CDR3aa: CACRPVGGPGSGGNTIYF
abundance: .; v_gene: TRBV7-2; j_gene: TRBJ1-3; d_gene: .; CDR3nt: TGTGCCAGCAGCTTAACGACAGTGCGCTCTGGAAACACCATATATTTT; CDR3aa: CASSLTTVRSGNTIYF
abundance: .; v_gene: TRBV29-1; j_gene: TRBJ1-2; d_gene: .; CDR3nt: TGCAGCGTTGAAGTATCGGTGGGCAGCTATGGCTACACCTTC; CDR3aa: CSVEVSVGSYGYTF
abundance: once; v_gene: TRBV24-1; j_gene: TRBJ1-1; d_gene: TRBD1; CDR3nt: TGTGCCACCAGTGACCCCGGGACAGGGAACACTGAAGCTTTCTTT; CDR3aa: CATSDPGTGNTEAFF
abundance: .; v_gene: TRBV6-5; j_gene: TRBJ1-2; d_gene: TRBD1; CDR3nt: TGTGCCAGCAGTACCTCTTTAGGACAGGGCGGTGGCTACACCTTC; CDR3aa: CASSTSLGQGGGYTF
abundance: .; v_gene: TRBV29-1; j_gene: TRBJ2-7; d_gene: TRBD1; CDR3nt: TGCAGCGTTGGACAGGGCGGTTCCTACGAGCAGTACTTC; CDR3aa: CSVGQGGSYEQYF
abundance: .; v_gene: TRBV28; j_gene: TRBJ2-3; d_gene: TRBD2; CDR3nt: TGTGCCAGCAGTTCCCTGACTAGCGGCACAGATACGCAGTATTTT; CDR3aa: CASSSLTSGTDTQYF
abundance: .; v_gene: TRBV7-3; j_gene: TRBJ2-1; d_gene: .; CDR3nt: TGTGCCAGCAGCCAGACTAGTTTCAATGAGCAGTTCTTC; CDR3aa: CASSQTSFNEQFF
abundance: once; v_gene: TRBV5-6; j_gene: TRBJ2-2; d_gene: .; CDR3nt: TGTGCCAGCAGCTTGTGGGCCGAGAACACCGGGGAGCTGTTTTTT; CDR3aa: CASSLWAENTGELFF